Listed here are 20 T cell receptor beta chains from one sample, sequenced in a study of blood T cells in healthy people across ages (dated by TCRdb to between 2014 and 2016). Library preparation employed 5' RACE. Sequencing was performed on an Illumina HiSeq 2500. A second roughly 7 to 11 cycle PCR used a sample-barcoded 5' primer and a J-beta primer mix. Through fastp at Q25 and MiXCR, TCRdb rebuilt clones from the public reads, retaining in-frame beta chains. Each entry merges the rows of one CDR3 protein and shows their most common DNA and genes. Present in this sample are about a million distinct CDR3 sequences, around 54% of which were seen just once. 20% to 25% of the sample is taken by the ten largest. Source material: blood. These receptors were collected from a woman aged 60-70 years in good health.

CDR3 in amino acids: CASSDVREQYF. In DNA, the CDR3 is TGTGCCAGCAGTGATGTCCGCGAGCAGTACTTC. The chain employs TRBV6-2 or TRBV6-3 and TRBJ2-4; no clear D gene. The closer fit of TRBJ2-7 to the DNA end suggests the J call may be wrong. CDR1 and CDR2 from the germline V gene are MNHEY and SVGEGT. CDR3 size: 11 residues.

This clonotype appeared a single time. One end of the junction varies from germline; a read error may be responsible. The J gene is TRBJ2-3, the V gene TRBV29-1, with TRBD1 matching over 7 bases. Looked up from germline, CDR1 is SQVTM and CDR2 is ANQGSEA. The CDR3 is 14 amino acids. The CDR3 bases are TGCGGCGTTGAACGACAGGGTGTAACAGATACGCAGTATTTT. Translation: CGVERQGVTDTQYF.

In nucleotides, the CDR3 is TGCAGTGCTATTAGCGGGGGAACCTACGAGCAGTACTTC. As protein: CSAISGGTYEQYF. The gene calls are TRBV20-1 and TRBJ2-4; 9 nucleotides line up with TRBD2. The end of the DNA aligns better with TRBJ2-7, so the J call may be wrong. CDR1 and CDR2 (germline): DFQATT, SNEGSKA (reference sequence). The CDR3 sequence is 13 residues long.

This rearrangement joins TRBV7-9 to TRBJ1-2; no clear D. The V gene lost 5 bases and the J gene lost 8 bases, with 24 bases spanning the gap. Germline-derived CDR1 and CDR2 are SEHNR and FQNEAQ (reference sequence). The CDR3 has 16 residues. CDR3 nucleotides: TGTGCCAGCAGCCCCCGGGAGGGAATATCCCCTCTAGGCTACACCTTC. This sequence encodes CASSPREGISPLGYTF.

This clonotype was seen a handful of times. CDR3 amino acids: CSASGLAAQKMVNEQFF. The CDR3 region has the DNA TGCAGTGCTAGCGGACTAGCGGCTCAAAAAATGGTGAATGAGCAGTTCTTC. This sequence joins TRBV20-1 and TRBJ2-1; 10 nucleotides align to TRBD2. Germline CDR1 DFQATT, CDR2 SNEGSKA (reference sequence). CDR3 size: 17 residues. Losses at the gene ends were 3 bases for V and 7 bases for J; bases not matched to a gene: 15.

The DNA for the CDR3 is TGTGCCAGCGGCCAACAGGGTGCTCGATTTTCACCCCTCCACTTT. Translated, it gives CASGQQGARFSPLHF. V gene TRBV2 combines with J gene TRBJ1-6; weak D call: TRBD1 (6 bases). The germline V and J ends were trimmed by 8 bases and 9 bases, with 20 bases remaining between them. This CDR3 has 15 residues. Germline-derived CDR1 and CDR2 are SNHLY and FYNNEI.

This clonotype was counted only a few times. This chain joins TRBV12-3 or TRBV12-4 and TRBJ2-7; the D call may be TRBD1 or TRBD2 (7 bases each). CDR3 length equals 16 residues. V gave up 6 bases and J gave up 4 bases, with 22 bases separating them. The CDR3 DNA follows: TGTGCCAGCAGCCCCAGGGGGAGGGGGTATAGATACGAGCAGTACTTC. As protein: CASSPRGRGYRYEQYF.

The rearrangement uses TRBV20-1 and TRBJ2-3, with D perhaps matching TRBD1 or TRBD2 (5 bases each). Germline V lookup: CDR1 DFQATT, CDR2 SNEGSKA (reference sequence). This CDR3 comprises 16 residues. Trimming took 5 bases from V and 0 from J, leaving 18 bases between them. The CDR3 nucleotides are TGCAGTGCTCCTTTTCCGGGACCGAAAAGCACAGATACGCAGTATTTT. Encoded protein: CSAPFPGPKSTDTQYF.

The chain links TRBV7-9 to TRBJ2-4; D is ambiguous. Between the trimmed V and J ends, which lost 0 bases and 13 bases, there was a span of 22 bases. CDR3 size: 16 residues. Germline CDR1 is SEHNR and CDR2 is FQNEAQ (reference sequence). The CDR3 reads CASSLAPWEGNDEQYF. In nucleotides, the CDR3 is TGTGCCAGCAGCTTAGCCCCCTGGGAAGGGAACGATGAGCAGTACTTC.

This chain uses TRBV5-1 with TRBJ2-5; no firm D call. The V end was cut by 3 bases, the J end by 3 bases, with 9 bases between. Germline lookup yields CDR1 SGHRS and CDR2 YFSETQ. The CDR3 totals 13 residues. The CDR3 loop reads CASSSMEKETQYF. CDR3 DNA: TGCGCCAGCAGCTCGATGGAAAAAGAGACCCAGTACTTC.

A note on this clonotype: Germline is not matched at one junction end, which may reflect a read error. The chain employs TRBV15 and TRBJ1-2, with no clear D. Germline lookup yields CDR1 LNHNV and CDR2 YYDKDF (reference sequence). This CDR3 region has 15 residues. CDR3 sequence reads: CATSRDTAGGGGYTF. The CDR3 nucleotides read TGTGCTACCAGCAGAGATACGGCAGGTGGTGGGGGCTACACCTTC.

This clonotype was seen a few times. The junction departs from germline at one end; a sequencing error may be responsible. The chain couples TRBV6-1 to TRBJ2-4, with TRBD2 matching 8 bases. The CDR3 has 13 amino acids. CDR1 and CDR2 (germline): MNHNS, SASEGT. DNA of the CDR3: TGTGCCAGCAGCGAAGCGGGAGTGGACATTCAGTACTTC. Its translation is CASSEAGVDIQYF.

The chain combines TRBV24-1 with TRBJ2-4; either TRBD1 or TRBD2 may supply D (5 bases each). Per germline, CDR1 KGHDR and CDR2 SFDVKD. Deletions cut 9 bases from V and 7 bases from J, with 12 bases between. There are 12 residues in the CDR3. The CDR3 is CATSPEGNIQYF. In DNA form, the CDR3 reads TGTGCCACCTCACCTGAGGGGAACATTCAGTACTTC.

The genes are TRBV20-1 and TRBJ2-4; 9 bases are shared with TRBD2. The tail of the sequence fits TRBJ2-7 better, so the J call may be wrong. The CDR3 is made up of 15 amino acids. Per germline, CDR1 DFQATT and CDR2 SNEGSKA (reference sequence). The CDR3 nucleotides read TGCAGTGCTAGAGATTTATCTAGCGGGATTTACGAGCAGTACTTC. This codes for CSARDLSSGIYEQYF.

The chain joins TRBV23-1 to TRBJ2-7; D uncertain. TRBV23-1 carries the ORF label, with uncertain function. CDR3 size: 16 residues. V was shortened by 1 base and J by 0 bases, with 13 bases between the two germline ends. The CDR3 DNA is TGCGCCAGCAGTCAATGTCGAGAAAGGGCCTCCTACGAGCAGTACTTC. It is translated as CASSQCRERASYEQYF.

The rearrangement uses TRBV19 and TRBJ1-1, with 8 bases aligning to TRBD1. The germline V gene encodes CDR1 LNHDA and CDR2 SQIVND (reference sequence). V trimming: 6 bases; J trimming: 9 bases; junction bases outside the gene matches: 6. The CDR3 spans 12 residues. The DNA of the CDR3 is TGTGCCAGTAGGGACAGGGAAGGAAAAGCTTTCTTT. Its translation: CASRDREGKAFF.

This rearrangement joins TRBV7-3 to TRBJ2-5, with TRBD1 matching 9 bases. The J call is in doubt because the DNA end fits TRBJ2-7 better. CDR3 size: 15 residues. The germline V gene has CDR1 SGHTA and CDR2 FQGTGA. CDR3 bases: TGTGCCAGCAGCTTAGGGACAGGGATGCCCTACGAGCAGTACTTC. Translating gives CASSLGTGMPYEQYF.

The chain links TRBV30 to TRBJ2-1, with TRBD1 matching 9 bases. Germline CDR1 and CDR2: GTSNPN and SVGIG (reference sequence). The CDR3 length is 16 residues. The ends lost 2 bases at V and 7 bases at J; junction bases unmatched: 12. CDR3 protein: CAWSPPRTGVWNEQFF. The CDR3 region has the DNA TGTGCCTGGAGTCCCCCAAGGACAGGGGTATGGAATGAGCAGTTCTTC. The full variable domain, rest sourced from reference TRBV30 and TRBJ2-1, is SQTIHQWPATLVQPVGSPLSLECTVEGTSNPNLYWYRQAAGRGLQLLFYSVGIGQISSEVPQNLSASRPQDRQFILSSKKLLLSDSGFYLCAWSPPRTGVWNEQFFGPGTRLTVL.

The rearrangement links TRBV7-6 to TRBJ1-5, with TRBD1 identical over 8 bases. This CDR3 contains 16 residues. Unmatched junction bases numbered 7, after V lost 5 bases and J lost 1 base. Germline assignment: CDR1 SGHVS and CDR2 FNYEAQ. CDR3 bases: TGTGCCAGCAGCCACCTAACAGGGGGAAGCAATCAGCCCCAGCATTTT. Translated: CASSHLTGGSNQPQHF.

J is TRBJ2-1 and V is TRBV29-1; D gene uncertain. CDR1 is SQVTM and CDR2 is ANQGSEA in the germline V gene. The CDR3 has 10 amino acids. Trimming stripped 8 bases from V and 5 bases from J, with 7 bases between. The CDR3 region has the DNA TGCAGCACCGACCACAATGAGCAGTTCTTC. This encodes CSTDHNEQFF.